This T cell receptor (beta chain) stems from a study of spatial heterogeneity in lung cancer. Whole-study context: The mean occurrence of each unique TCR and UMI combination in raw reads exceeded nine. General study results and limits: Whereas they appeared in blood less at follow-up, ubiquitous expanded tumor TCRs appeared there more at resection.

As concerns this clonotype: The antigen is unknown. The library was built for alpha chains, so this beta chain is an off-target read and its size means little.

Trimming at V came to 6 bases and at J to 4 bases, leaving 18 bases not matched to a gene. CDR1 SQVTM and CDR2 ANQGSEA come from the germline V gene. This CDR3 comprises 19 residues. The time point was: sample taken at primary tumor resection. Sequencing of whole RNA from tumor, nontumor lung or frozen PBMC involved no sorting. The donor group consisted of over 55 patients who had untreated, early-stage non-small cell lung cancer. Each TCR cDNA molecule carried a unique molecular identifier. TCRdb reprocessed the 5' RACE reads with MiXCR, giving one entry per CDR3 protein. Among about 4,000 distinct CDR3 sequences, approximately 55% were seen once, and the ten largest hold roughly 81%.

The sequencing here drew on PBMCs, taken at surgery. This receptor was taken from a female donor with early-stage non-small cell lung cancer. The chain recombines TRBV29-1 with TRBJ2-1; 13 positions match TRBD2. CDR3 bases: TGCAGCGTCGCCCAATCAGGCGGGGGACTAGCGGGAATATACAATGAGCAGTTCTTC. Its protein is CSVAQSGGGLAGIYNEQFF.